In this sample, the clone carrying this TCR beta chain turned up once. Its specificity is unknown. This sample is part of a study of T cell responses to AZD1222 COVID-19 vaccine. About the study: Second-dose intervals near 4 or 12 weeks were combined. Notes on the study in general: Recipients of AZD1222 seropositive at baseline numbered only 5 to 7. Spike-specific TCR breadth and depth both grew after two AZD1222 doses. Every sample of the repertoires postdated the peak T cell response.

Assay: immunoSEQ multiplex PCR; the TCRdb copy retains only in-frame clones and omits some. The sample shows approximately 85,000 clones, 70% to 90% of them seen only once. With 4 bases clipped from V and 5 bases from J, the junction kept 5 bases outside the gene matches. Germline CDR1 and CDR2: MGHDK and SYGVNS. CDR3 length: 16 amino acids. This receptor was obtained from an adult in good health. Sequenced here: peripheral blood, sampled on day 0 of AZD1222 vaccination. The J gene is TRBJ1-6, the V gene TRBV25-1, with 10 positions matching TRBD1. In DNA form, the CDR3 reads TGTGCCAGCAGTGGAACGGGACAGGGGAATAATTCACCCCTCCACTTT. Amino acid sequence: CASSGTGQGNNSPLHF.